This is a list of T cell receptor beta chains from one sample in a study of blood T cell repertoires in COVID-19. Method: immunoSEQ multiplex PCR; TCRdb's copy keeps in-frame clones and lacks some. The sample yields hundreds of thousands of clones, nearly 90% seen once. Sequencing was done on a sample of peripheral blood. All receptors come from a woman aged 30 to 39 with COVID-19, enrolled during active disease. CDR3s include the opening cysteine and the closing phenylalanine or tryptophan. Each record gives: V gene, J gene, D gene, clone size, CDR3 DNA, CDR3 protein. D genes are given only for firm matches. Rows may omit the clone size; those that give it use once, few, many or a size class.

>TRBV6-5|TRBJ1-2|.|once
TGTGCCAGCAGCAACAGGGTTGGCTACACCTTC
CASSNRVGYTF
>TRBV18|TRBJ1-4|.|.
TGTGCCAGCTCACCACCGACCGGGATGGGAGAAAAACTGTTTTTT
CASSPPTGMGEKLFF
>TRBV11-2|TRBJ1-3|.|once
TGTGCCAGCAGCTTAGATGAAGCCGGGATAGACACCATATATTTT
CASSLDEAGIDTIYF
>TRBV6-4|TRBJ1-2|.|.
TGTGCCAGCAGTGATGGAGCTGGCTACACCTTC
CASSDGAGYTF
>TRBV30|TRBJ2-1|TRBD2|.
TGTGCCTGGAGTGGCGGGGGGGCCTTCAATGAGCAGTTCTTC
CAWSGGGAFNEQFF
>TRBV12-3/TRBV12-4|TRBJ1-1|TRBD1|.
TGTGCCAGCAGCCGGACAGGGGGCACTGAAGCTTTCTTT
CASSRTGGTEAFF
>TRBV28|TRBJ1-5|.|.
TGTGCCAGCATCGGGGTACTTGGGGTCTGGCAGCCCCAGCATTTT
CASIGVLGVWQPQHF
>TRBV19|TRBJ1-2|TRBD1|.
TGTGCCAGTAGTCCCCGGACAGGGATAAGCTATGGCTACACCTTC
CASSPRTGISYGYTF
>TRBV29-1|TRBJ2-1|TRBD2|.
TGCAGCGCAGCGACTAGCGGGGGGGCCAGCGAGCAGTTCTTC
CSAATSGGASEQFF
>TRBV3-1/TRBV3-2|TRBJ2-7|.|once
TGTGCCAGCAGTCCCAACAGGGTTTACGAGCAGTACTTC
CASSPNRVYEQYF
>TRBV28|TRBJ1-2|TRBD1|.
TGTGCCGTGGACAGGATAAACTATGGCTACACCTTC
CAVDRINYGYTF